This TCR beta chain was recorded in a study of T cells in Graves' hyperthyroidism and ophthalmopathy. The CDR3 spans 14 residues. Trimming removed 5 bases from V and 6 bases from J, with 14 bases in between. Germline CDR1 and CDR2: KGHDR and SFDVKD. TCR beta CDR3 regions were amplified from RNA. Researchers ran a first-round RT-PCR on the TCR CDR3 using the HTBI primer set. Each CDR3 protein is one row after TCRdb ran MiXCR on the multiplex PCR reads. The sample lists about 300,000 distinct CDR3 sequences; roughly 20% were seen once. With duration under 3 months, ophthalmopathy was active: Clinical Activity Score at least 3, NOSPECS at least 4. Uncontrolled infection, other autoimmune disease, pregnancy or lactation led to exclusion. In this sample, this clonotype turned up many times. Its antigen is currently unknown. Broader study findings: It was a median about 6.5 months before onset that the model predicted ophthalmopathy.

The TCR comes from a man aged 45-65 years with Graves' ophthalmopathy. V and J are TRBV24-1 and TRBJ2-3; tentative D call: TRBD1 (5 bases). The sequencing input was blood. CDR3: CATSAPQGRDTQYF. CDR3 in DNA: TGTGCCACCAGTGCCCCCCAGGGCCGGGATACGCAGTATTTT.